One sample yielded the 17 T cell receptor beta chains listed below, sequenced in a study of T cells in Graves' hyperthyroidism and ophthalmopathy. RNA transcripts provided the source from which TCR beta CDR3 regions were amplified. HTBI primers drove first-round RT-PCR of the TCR CDR3. TCRdb passed the multiplex PCR reads through MiXCR, listing each CDR3 protein once. The sample has about 680,000 distinct CDR3 sequences, 30% to 40% seen once. Sequencing was done on a sample of blood. The receptors shown here come from a woman between 40 and 55 years old with Graves' hyperthyroidism.

The chain joins TRBV20-1 to TRBJ2-7; the D gene is possibly TRBD2 (6 bases). Germline assignment: CDR1 DFQATT and CDR2 SNEGSKA (reference sequence). V lost 5 bases, J lost 0 bases, and 17 bases lay in between. The CDR3 spans 15 residues. The CDR3 sequence is CSAPNGGSNSYEQYF. DNA of the CDR3: TGCAGTGCTCCAAACGGGGGTTCCAACTCCTACGAGCAGTACTTC.

The chain carries TRBV6-5 and TRBJ1-2; perhaps TRBD1 as D (5 bases). The V gene lost 10 bases and the J gene lost 2 bases, with 14 bases spanning the gap. This CDR3 is built from 13 residues. Germline loops: CDR1 MNHEY, CDR2 SVGAGI. CDR3 sequence: CATRTPGNYGYTF. DNA of the CDR3: TGTGCCACCCGAACCCCAGGGAACTATGGCTACACCTTC.

The J gene is TRBJ2-5, the V gene TRBV7-9; D is undetermined. The ends were cut back, 5 bases at V and 9 bases at J, with 13 bases in the middle. Germline values: CDR1 SEHNR, CDR2 FQNEAQ (reference sequence). The length of the CDR3 is 12 residues. CDR3 DNA: TGTGCCAGCAGCCCCCCCGGTGCTGCCCAGTACTTC. This sequence encodes CASSPPGAAQYF. Based on the CDR3 plus reference TRBV7-9 and TRBJ2-5, the full variable domain is DTGVSQNPRHKITKRGQNVTFRCDPISEHNRLYWYRQTLGQGPEFLTYFQNEAQLEKSRLLSDRFSAERPKGSFSTLEIQRTEQGDSAMYLCASSPPGAAQYFGPGTRLLVL.

This chain joins TRBV6-5 and TRBJ2-7; the match to TRBD2 covers 7 bases. Germline-derived CDR1 and CDR2 are MNHEY and SVGAGI. Trimming removed 4 bases from V and 9 bases from J; junction bases left unmatched: 15. The CDR3 is 15 amino acids. CDR3 region: CASSSGGGTALVQYF. CDR3 DNA sequence: TGTGCCAGCAGTTCAGGCGGGGGAACCGCTCTTGTGCAGTACTTC.

The genes are TRBV7-9 and TRBJ1-1; 9 nucleotides align to TRBD1. Germline assignment: CDR1 SEHNR and CDR2 FQNEAQ (reference sequence). The J segment lost 3 bases and the V segment lost 5 bases, leaving 7 bases of the junction unmatched. The CDR3 totals 15 residues. CDR3 in DNA: TGTGCCAGCAGCCAGCCCTGGACAGGGGACACTGAAGCTTTCTTT. It yields the protein CASSQPWTGDTEAFF.

This clonotype was detected many times. The chain has TRBV6-5 and TRBJ1-2; D is perhaps TRBD1 (5 bases). CDR3 length: 14 residues. Germline V gene lookup returns CDR1 MNHEY and CDR2 SVGAGI. With 0 bases removed from V and 6 bases from J, the gap between germline ends came to 11 bases. The CDR3 DNA sequence: TGTGCCAGCAGTTACTCGGTAGGGGATGATGGCTACACCTTC. It translates to CASSYSVGDDGYTF.

This clonotype was detected only a few times. The CDR3 here is CASRNLGREVEAFF. For the CDR3, the DNA is TGTGCCAGCAGAAACCTTGGCAGGGAGGTTGAAGCTTTCTTT. The chain has TRBV12-3 or TRBV12-4 and TRBJ1-1, with D tentatively TRBD1 (5 bases). Trimming removed 6 bases from V and 7 bases from J, with 18 bases in between. CDR3 length equals 14 residues.

This clonotype was seen more than once but under ten times. The rearrangement uses TRBV20-1 and TRBJ2-7; 7 bases agree with TRBD1. This CDR3 contains 14 residues. Trimming cost V 0 bases and J 7 bases; bases outside gene matches: 9. Germline V gene sequence: CDR1 DFQATT, CDR2 SNEGSKA (reference sequence). The CDR3 is CSARDRNRGKEQYF. In nucleotides, the CDR3 is TGCAGTGCTAGAGATCGTAACAGGGGAAAGGAGCAGTACTTC.

This clonotype was counted many times. V gene TRBV5-6 combines with J gene TRBJ2-5; 9 bases match TRBD1. CDR3 length: 16 amino acids. Germline V lookup: CDR1 SGHDT, CDR2 YYEEEE. Trimming removed 4 bases from V and 2 bases from J; junction bases left unmatched: 9. The CDR3: CASSGEGTGRQETQYF. Written as DNA, the CDR3 is TGTGCCAGCAGCGGGGAGGGGACAGGGAGGCAAGAGACCCAGTACTTC.

The table lists this clonotype with many counts. The chain uses TRBV20-1 and TRBJ1-1; 7 bases are a match to TRBD1. V shed 4 bases and J 0 bases; nucleotides not matched to a gene: 8. This CDR3 is built from 15 residues. Germline values: CDR1 DFQATT, CDR2 SNEGSKA (reference sequence). The CDR3, as DNA: TGCAGTGCTATCGGACAGGCCCTGATGAACACTGAAGCTTTCTTT. This sequence encodes CSAIGQALMNTEAFF.

This clonotype showed up many times. The genes are TRBV10-3 and TRBJ2-5; 9 bases fit TRBD1. J gave up 5 bases and V 3 bases, and 10 bases lay outside the gene matches. The germline CDR1 and CDR2 sequences are ENHRY and SYGVKD. CDR3 length equals 16 residues. The CDR3 here is CAISEYGTGLKETQYF. CDR3 DNA: TGTGCCATCAGTGAATATGGGACAGGGCTTAAGGAGACCCAGTACTTC.

This rearrangement joins TRBV2 to TRBJ1-3; the D is unclear. The length of the CDR3 is 14 residues. Per the germline V gene, CDR1 is SNHLY and CDR2 is FYNNEI. With 6 bases removed from V and 0 bases from J, the gap between germline ends came to 9 bases. CDR3 amino acids: CASRAAGSGNTIYF. The DNA for the CDR3 is TGTGCCAGCAGGGCGGCAGGCTCTGGAAACACCATATATTTT.

The chain has TRBV12-3 or TRBV12-4 and TRBJ2-2, with D possibly being TRBD1 or TRBD2 (6 bases each). The CDR3 runs to 14 residues. Trimming cost V 8 bases and J 1 base, with 11 bases left between them. CDR3 sequence: CASRGQENTGELFF. CDR3 nucleotides: TGTGCCAGCCGGGGGCAGGAGAACACCGGGGAGCTGTTTTTT.

As to this clonotype: Compared with germline, one end of the junction differs, possibly owing to a read error. This sequence joins TRBV4-2 and TRBJ2-4, with 10 nucleotides matching TRBD1. Germline V gene lookup returns CDR1 LGHNA and CDR2 YNFKEQ. This CDR3 is 18 amino acids long. CDR3 nucleotide sequence: TGTGCTAGCAGCCCCAACGGACAGGGGGTGAGGATTGAGAACATTCAGTACTTC. As protein: CASSPNGQGVRIENIQYF.

The chain uses TRBV2 and TRBJ1-2, with 10 positions matching TRBD1. Losses at the gene ends were 5 bases for V and 5 bases for J; bases not matched to a gene: 5. This CDR3 spans 14 amino acids. CDR1 is SNHLY and CDR2 is FYNNEI in the germline V gene. Here the CDR3 DNA reads TGTGCCAGCAGTAAGGGGACAGGGGTTTATGGCTACACCTTC. Translating it yields CASSKGTGVYGYTF.

There are a few counts of this clonotype. The chain links TRBV6-5 to TRBJ2-7; the match to TRBD1 covers 8 bases. Germline assignment: CDR1 MNHEY and CDR2 SVGAGI. This CDR3 comprises 16 residues. V lost 0 bases and J lost 3; bases outside the gene matches: 7. The CDR3 is CASSYSTGAGDYEQYF. The CDR3 bases are TGTGCCAGCAGTTACTCGACAGGGGCCGGCGACTACGAGCAGTACTTC.

This clonotype was seen at least ten times. The chain has TRBV7-9 and TRBJ1-5; TRBD1 agrees at 9 bases. Germline CDR1 is SEHNR and CDR2 is FQNEAQ (reference sequence). J gave up 2 bases and V 5 bases, and 4 bases lay outside the gene matches. There are 15 residues in the CDR3. In DNA form, the CDR3 reads TGTGCCAGCAGCAGGACAGGGGACGGCAATCAGCCCCAGCATTTT. It specifies CASSRTGDGNQPQHF.